The present T cell receptor beta chain was sequenced within a study of blood T cell repertoires in COVID-19. Libraries were prepared by immunoSEQ multiplex PCR; TCRdb keeps only in-frame clonotypes and omits some of them. In the table there are a few hundred thousand clones, more than 75% of which are singletons. The V gene lost 2 bases and the J gene lost 2 bases, with 11 bases spanning the gap. CDR1 SGHDT and CDR2 YYEEEE come from the germline V gene. This CDR3 contains 14 residues. The material sequenced was PBMCs or T cells enriched from blood (not recorded which). The TCR sequence derives from a man in his thirties or forties who had recovered from COVID-19. The rearrangement joins TRBV5-6 to TRBJ2-7; TRBD2 might be the D (7 bases). The DNA of the CDR3 is TGTGCCAGCAGCTTCGGGGGGCGAGCCTACGAGCAGTACTTC. Translating gives CASSFGGRAYEQYF.